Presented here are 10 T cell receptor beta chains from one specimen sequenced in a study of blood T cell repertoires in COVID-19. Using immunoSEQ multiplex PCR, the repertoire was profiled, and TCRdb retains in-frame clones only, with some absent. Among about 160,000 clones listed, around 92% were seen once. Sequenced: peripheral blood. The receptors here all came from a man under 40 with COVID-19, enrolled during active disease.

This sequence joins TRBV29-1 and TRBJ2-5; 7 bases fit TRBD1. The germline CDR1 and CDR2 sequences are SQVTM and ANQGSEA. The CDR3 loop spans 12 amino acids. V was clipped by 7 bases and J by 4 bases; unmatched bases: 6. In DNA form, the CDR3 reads TGCAGCGCCGCCGGGACAGTAGAGACCCAGTACTTC. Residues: CSAAGTVETQYF.

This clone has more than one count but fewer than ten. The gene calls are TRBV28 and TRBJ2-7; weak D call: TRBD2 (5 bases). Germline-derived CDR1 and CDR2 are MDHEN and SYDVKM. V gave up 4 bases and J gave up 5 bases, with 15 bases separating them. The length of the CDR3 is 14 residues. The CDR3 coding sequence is TGTGCCAGCAGTTCCCCGGGGATGTCGGACGAGCAGTACTTC. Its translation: CASSSPGMSDEQYF.

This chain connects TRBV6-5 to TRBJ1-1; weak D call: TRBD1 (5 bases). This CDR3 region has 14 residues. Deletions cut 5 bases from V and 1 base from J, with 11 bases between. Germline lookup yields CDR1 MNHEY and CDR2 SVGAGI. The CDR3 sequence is CASSKGLPNTEAFF. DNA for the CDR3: TGTGCCAGCAGTAAGGGACTGCCGAACACTGAAGCTTTCTTT.

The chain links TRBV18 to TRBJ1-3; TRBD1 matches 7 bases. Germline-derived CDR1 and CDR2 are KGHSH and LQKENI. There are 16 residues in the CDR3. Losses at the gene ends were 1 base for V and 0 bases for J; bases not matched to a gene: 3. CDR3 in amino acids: CASSPLDRPSGNTIYF. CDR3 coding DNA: TGTGCCAGCTCACCACTGGACAGGCCCTCTGGAAACACCATATATTTT.

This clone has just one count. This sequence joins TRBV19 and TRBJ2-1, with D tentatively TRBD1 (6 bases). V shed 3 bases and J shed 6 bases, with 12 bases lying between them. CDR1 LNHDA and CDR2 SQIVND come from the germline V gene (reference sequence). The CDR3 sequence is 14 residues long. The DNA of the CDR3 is TGTGCCAGTAGTATCACAGGGACACCCAATGAGCAGTTCTTC. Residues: CASSITGTPNEQFF.

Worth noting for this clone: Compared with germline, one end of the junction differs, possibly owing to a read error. CDR3 in DNA: TGTGCCAGCAGTTTAGAGGGGACTAGAAGGAGTTTT. Amino acid sequence: CASSLEGTRRSF. This sequence joins TRBV12-3 or TRBV12-4 and TRBJ2-3; 8 bases match TRBD2. The CDR3 totals 12 residues.

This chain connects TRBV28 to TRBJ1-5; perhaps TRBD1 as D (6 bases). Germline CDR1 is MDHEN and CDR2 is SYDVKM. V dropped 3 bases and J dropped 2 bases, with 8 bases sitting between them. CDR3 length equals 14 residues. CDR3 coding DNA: TGTGCCAGCAGTTTGGGGGCTGGCAATCAGCCCCAGCATTTT. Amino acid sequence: CASSLGAGNQPQHF.

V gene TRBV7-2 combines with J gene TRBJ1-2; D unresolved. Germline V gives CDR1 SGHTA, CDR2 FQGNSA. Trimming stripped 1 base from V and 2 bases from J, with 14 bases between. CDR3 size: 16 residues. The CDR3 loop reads CASSLVLAGENYGYTF. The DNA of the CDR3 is TGTGCCAGCAGCTTAGTTCTGGCAGGCGAGAACTATGGCTACACCTTC.

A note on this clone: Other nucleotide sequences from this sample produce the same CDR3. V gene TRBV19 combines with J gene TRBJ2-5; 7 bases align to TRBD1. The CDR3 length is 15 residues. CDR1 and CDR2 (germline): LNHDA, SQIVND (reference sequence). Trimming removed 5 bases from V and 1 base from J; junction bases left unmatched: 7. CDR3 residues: CASSPTGVSQETQYF. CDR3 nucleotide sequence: TGTGCCAGTAGTCCTACAGGGGTGTCCCAAGAGACCCAGTACTTC.

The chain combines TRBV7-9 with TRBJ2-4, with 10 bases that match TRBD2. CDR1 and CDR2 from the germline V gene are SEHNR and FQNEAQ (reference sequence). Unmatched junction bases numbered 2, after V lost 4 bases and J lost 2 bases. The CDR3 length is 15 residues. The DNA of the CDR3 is TGTGCCAGCAGCTCTAGCGGGAGATCCAAAAACATTCAGTACTTC. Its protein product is CASSSSGRSKNIQYF. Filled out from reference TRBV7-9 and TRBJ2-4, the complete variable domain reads DTGVSQNPRHKITKRGQNVTFRCDPISEHNRLYWYRQTLGQGPEFLTYFQNEAQLEKSRLLSDRFSAERPKGSFSTLEIQRTEQGDSAMYLCASSSSGRSKNIQYFGAGTRLSVL.